A selection of T cell receptor beta chains follows, all from one sample in a study of blood T cell repertoires in COVID-19. Method: immunoSEQ multiplex PCR; TCRdb's copy keeps in-frame clones and lacks some. The sample lists more than 90,000 clones, around 80% seen once, with around a sixth in the top ten. The sequenced sample was peripheral blood. The receptor set was obtained from a man older than 75 with acute or convalescent COVID-19. The CDR3 runs from the conserved cysteine through the conserved F or W. The D gene is left open where the match is weak. Where a row states a size, it is once, few, many or the class of an expanded clone; other rows omit it.

cdr3_aa | cdr3_nt | j_call | clone_size | d_call | v_call
CASSFFTDTYEQYF | TGTGCCAGCAGTTTTTTCACAGATACCTACGAGCAGTACTTC | TRBJ2-7 | . | . | TRBV28
CASSPSGSPSYEQYF | TGTGCCAGTAGTCCTTCGGGATCCCCCTCCTACGAGCAGTACTTC | TRBJ2-7 | . | . | TRBV19
CASSLDSYNEKLFF | TGTGCCAGCAGCCTGGACAGCTATAATGAAAAACTGTTTTTT | TRBJ1-4 | . | . | TRBV7-2
CASSPGQGSAKNYEQYF | TGTGCCAGCAGCCCTGGACAGGGGAGCGCCAAGAACTACGAGCAGTACTTC | TRBJ2-7 | . | TRBD1 | TRBV7-2
CARSLAPSGRNNEQFF | TGTGCCAGAAGCTTAGCGCCGAGCGGGAGGAACAATGAGCAGTTCTTC | TRBJ2-1 | . | . | TRBV7-5
CATGGTAPANTIYF | TGTGCTACGGGGGGAACAGCACCTGCGAACACCATATATTTT | TRBJ1-3 | . | . | TRBV28
CASSSLQVGRTEAFF | TGTGCCAGCAGTTCCCTCCAAGTGGGGCGCACTGAAGCTTTCTTT | TRBJ1-1 | . | . | TRBV27
CASSPLPVPFYGYTF | TGTGCCAGCTCACCACTCCCCGTCCCCTTCTATGGCTACACCTTC | TRBJ1-2 | . | . | TRBV18
CASGRTGDTEAFF | TGTGCCAGCGGTAGGACAGGGGACACTGAAGCTTTCTTT | TRBJ1-1 | . | TRBD1 | TRBV6-5
CASSGAGTGTEAFF | TGCGCCAGCAGCGGGGCCGGCACCGGCACTGAAGCTTTCTTT | TRBJ1-1 | . | . | TRBV5-1
CASETGSAREKLFF | TGTGCCTCGGAAACAGGGTCTGCTAGGGAAAAACTGTTTTTT | TRBJ1-4 | . | . | TRBV30
CASSFEVFSGELFF | TGTGCCAGCAGCTTTGAGGTATTCTCAGGGGAGCTGTTTTTT | TRBJ2-2 | . | . | TRBV5-8
CASTSTVLLEAFF | TGTGCCAGCACCTCGACAGTTCTTCTTGAAGCTTTCTTT | TRBJ1-1 | . | . | TRBV6-5
CASRTDRGGNQPQHF | TGTGCCAGCAGAACCGACAGGGGTGGCAATCAGCCCCAGCATTTT | TRBJ1-5 | few | TRBD1 | TRBV6-6
CASSSPRDRESEKLFF | TGTGCCAGCAGTTCCCCCCGGGACAGAGAATCGGAAAAACTGTTTTTT | TRBJ1-4 | . | TRBD1 | TRBV27
CASSQVTGSGKLFF | TGTGCCAGCAGCCAAGTGACGGGGAGTGGGAAACTGTTTTTT | TRBJ1-4 | . | . | TRBV14
CASTGQGLQETQYF | TGTGCCAGCACCGGACAGGGCCTTCAAGAGACCCAGTACTTC | TRBJ2-5 | . | TRBD1 | TRBV2